This is a list of T cell receptor beta chains from one sample in a study of blood T cell repertoires in COVID-19. The data were produced by immunoSEQ multiplex PCR, yet TCRdb's version contains in-frame clones alone and is incomplete. This table holds about 99,000 clones, about four fifths found once. The sequenced material came from peripheral blood. These receptors were taken from a woman of 80 years or more with active or convalescent COVID-19. CDR3s include the opening cysteine and the closing phenylalanine or tryptophan. Fields, in order: CDR3 length, D gene, clone size, J gene, V gene, CDR3 DNA, CDR3 protein. The D gene is left open where the match is weak. Clone size appears in some rows only: once, few, many, or a class for an expanded clone.

13	NA	few	TRBJ1-1	TRBV6-5	TGTGCCAGCAGTTACTCCAAGGAGGGTGAAGCTTTCTTT	CASSYSKEGEAFF
13	TRBD1	NA	TRBJ1-2	TRBV7-9	TGTGCCAGCAGCTCGGGACAGGGGGCAAACTACACCTTC	CASSSGQGANYTF
15	TRBD1	few	TRBJ1-2	TRBV6-2/TRBV6-3	TGTGCCAGCAGCCGTCGGACAGGGGGGAACTATGGCTACACCTTC	CASSRRTGGNYGYTF
14	TRBD1	NA	TRBJ1-5	TRBV2	TGTGCCAGCAGTCTCGGGACAGGGACTCAGCCCCAGCATTTT	CASSLGTGTQPQHF
15	NA	NA	TRBJ1-1	TRBV2	TGTGCCAGCAGTTTGACGTCGGGGGGAGGCACTGAAGCTTTCTTT	CASSLTSGGGTEAFF
12	NA	NA	TRBJ2-1	TRBV5-8	TGTGCCAGCAGGGCAACAGGGCCCGAGCAGTTCTTC	CASRATGPEQFF
15	NA	NA	TRBJ1-1	TRBV7-8	TGTGCCAGCAGCTTAGTTTTGGGGCAGGACACTGAAGCTTTCTTT	CASSLVLGQDTEAFF
18	NA	NA	TRBJ2-6	TRBV4-1	TGCGCCAGCAGCCAATGGCAGGGGTCTCGCTCTGGGGCCAACGTCCTGACTTTC	CASSQWQGSRSGANVLTF
16	TRBD1	NA	TRBJ1-5	TRBV28	TGTGCCAGCAGTCCACCGACAGGGAGGTCCAATCAGCCCCAGCATTTT	CASSPPTGRSNQPQHF
17	NA	NA	TRBJ2-5	TRBV19	TGTGCCAGTAGTATTCCTAGTACCTTTAAAAATGAGGAGACCCAGTACTTC	CASSIPSTFKNEETQYF
16	TRBD2	NA	TRBJ2-2	TRBV7-2	TGTGCCAGCAGCTTTTGGCTAGCGGGAGGTAGCGGGGAGCTGTTTTTT	CASSFWLAGGSGELFF
15	NA	NA	TRBJ1-1	TRBV2	TGTGCCAGCAGTGAAGGCGGGGCGGTCGGCACTGAAGCTTTCTTT	CASSEGGAVGTEAFF
17	TRBD2	few	TRBJ2-1	TRBV29-1	TGCAGCGTTGATTTAGGTAGCGGGGGGGGAACTTACAATGAGCAGTTCTTC	CSVDLGSGGGTYNEQFF
14	NA	NA	TRBJ1-2	TRBV5-6	TGTGCCAGCAGCTTGGACAGAAGGCACTATGGCTACACCTTC	CASSLDRRHYGYTF
14	TRBD1	NA	TRBJ1-3	TRBV5-4	TGTGCCAGCAGCCGCCAGACAGGGAGAAACACCATATATTTT	CASSRQTGRNTIYF
13	NA	NA	TRBJ1-1	TRBV20-1	TGCAGTGCGAGTACTAACAGGGCCCTTGAAGCTTTCTTT	CSASTNRALEAFF
17	NA	NA	TRBJ2-2	TRBV19	TGTGCCAGTAGTAACCCCCCTGACAGAGTAGACACCGGGGAGCTGTTTTTT	CASSNPPDRVDTGELFF
14	NA	NA	TRBJ1-2	TRBV6-5	TGTGCCAGCAGTTACTGGCCCAGGGACTATGGCTACACCTTC	CASSYWPRDYGYTF
16	TRBD1	NA	TRBJ2-5	TRBV4-1	TGCGCCAGCAGCCAAGGCACAGGGGGCGCCTGGGAGACCCAGTACTTC	CASSQGTGGAWETQYF
16	NA	NA	TRBJ1-4	TRBV19	TGTGCCAGTAGTATAGGCAAACCGGGTGCTAATGAAAAACTGTTTTTT	CASSIGKPGANEKLFF
14	TRBD1	NA	TRBJ1-5	TRBV30	TGTGCCTGGACTAGAGGACAGGGCAATCAGCCCCAGCATTTT	CAWTRGQGNQPQHF
11	NA	NA	TRBJ1-6	TRBV28	TGTGCCAGCAGTTCAGATTCACCCCTCCACTTT	CASSSDSPLHF
15	NA	few	TRBJ1-3	TRBV18	TGTGCCAGCTCACCAAGTACTAGCTCTGGAAACACCATATATTTT	CASSPSTSSGNTIYF
14	TRBD1	NA	TRBJ2-3	TRBV18	TGTGCCAGCTCACAGGGACAGGGCGCAGATACGCAGTATTTT	CASSQGQGADTQYF
15	TRBD2	NA	TRBJ2-1	TRBV18	TGTGCCAGCTCACCAAGTTCGGGAGGTTTTGGTGAGCAGTTCTTC	CASSPSSGGFGEQFF
14	NA	NA	TRBJ1-5	TRBV7-6	TGTGCCAGCAGCTTAGCCCTAGAGGATCAGCCCCAGCATTTT	CASSLALEDQPQHF
13	TRBD1	NA	TRBJ2-4	TRBV10-3	TGTGCCATCAGGGGACAGGGAGGGGGCATTCAGTACTTC	CAIRGQGGGIQYF
15	NA	NA	TRBJ2-2	TRBV9	TGTGCCAGCAGCAAGGCGGAGGGTAGCACCGGGGAGCTGTTTTTT	CASSKAEGSTGELFF
16	NA	NA	TRBJ1-3	TRBV28	TGTGCCAGCAGTTTAGACCCAGGCTCCTCTGGAAACACCATATATTTT	CASSLDPGSSGNTIYF
13	NA	NA	TRBJ1-1	TRBV2	TGTGCCAGCAGTGTTGGGCAGAACACTGAAGCTTTCTTT	CASSVGQNTEAFF
11	NA	NA	TRBJ2-1	TRBV11-3	TGTGCCAGCAGCTTAAGCGATGAGCAGTTCTTC	CASSLSDEQFF
13	NA	NA	TRBJ1-2	TRBV28	TGTGCCAGCAGTGCGGGACTGAACTATGGCTACACCTTC	CASSAGLNYGYTF
15	NA	NA	TRBJ2-2	TRBV6-2/TRBV6-3	TGTGCCAGCAGTTCCGGTTATCGCGGGAAAGGGGAGCTGTTTTTT	CASSSGYRGKGELFF
14	NA	once	TRBJ1-6	TRBV21-1	TGTGCCGCGGGACAGGGTTTATATTGTTCACCCCTCCACTTT	CAAGQGLYCSPLHF
15	NA	once	TRBJ1-1	TRBV6-5	TGTGCCAGCCAACCGCAACGACAGAAGAACACTGAAGCTTTCTTT	CASQPQRQKNTEAFF
12	TRBD1	NA	TRBJ1-2	TRBV30	TGTGCCTCCCGGACAGGGGTTCTTGGCTACACCTTC	CASRTGVLGYTF
15	NA	NA	TRBJ1-5	TRBV28	TGTGCCAGCAGTTTAGGCGGGGCGGTGCTGCAGCCCCAGCATTTT	CASSLGGAVLQPQHF
12	NA	NA	TRBJ2-5	TRBV2	TGTGCCAGCAGTGCCCAAGAGAAGACCCAGTACTTC	CASSAQEKTQYF
19	TRBD1	NA	TRBJ1-6	TRBV7-2	TGTGCCAGCAGCTCCACCCGCGTACAGGGGGCCGTTAGTAATTCACCCCTCCACTTT	CASSSTRVQGAVSNSPLHF
15	TRBD1	few	TRBJ1-5	TRBV7-2	TGTGCCAGCAGCAATCGACAGGGGGCGAATCAGCCCCAGCATTTT	CASSNRQGANQPQHF
15	NA	NA	TRBJ1-3	TRBV5-1	TGCGCCAGCAGCTTCGATGCGGCGGATGGAAACACCATATATTTT	CASSFDAADGNTIYF